This TCR beta chain was documented in a study of cytomegalovirus exposure and HLA in healthy donors. The primer mix had 60 Vbeta and 13 Jbeta primers. Data came from immunoSEQ multiplex PCR; TCRdb stores just in-frame clones and leaves some out. The data show approximately 79,000 clones, around four fifths seen once. Turning to this clone: Its cognate antigen is unknown.

Whole-study results and caveats: Most of the TCR beta V segments (in an earlier analysis) were productive either about 87% or about 30% of the time.

Sampled while nominally healthy, donors likely had unrecorded immune exposures. V gave up 5 bases and J gave up 4 bases, with 18 bases separating them. Germline assignment: CDR1 MNHEY and CDR2 SVGAGI. This CDR3 is built from 15 residues. The receptor's source is a boy between 5 and 17 years old in good health and CMV-seronegative. The rearrangement joins TRBV6-5 to TRBJ2-7; the D gene is possibly TRBD1 (5 bases). Sample: PBMCs. CDR3 protein: CASSHGRAGIYEQYF. In nucleotides, the CDR3 is TGTGCCAGCAGTCACGGTAGGGCAGGGATTTACGAGCAGTACTTC.